These 27 T cell receptor beta chains were sequenced from one sample in a study of blood T cell repertoires in COVID-19. Using immunoSEQ multiplex PCR, the repertoire was profiled, and TCRdb retains in-frame clones only, with some absent. Found here are 150,000 to 200,000 clones, roughly 79% of them singletons; the top ten hold approximately 22%. Sequencing input: peripheral blood. The receptors shown here come from a woman aged 80 or over with acute or convalescent COVID-19.

The V call is TRBV7-2, the J call TRBJ2-2, with 8 positions matching TRBD1. This CDR3 has 16 amino acids. V shed 1 base, J shed 3 bases, and the junction held 4 bases outside the gene matches. Germline CDR1 SGHTA, CDR2 FQGNSA. DNA for the CDR3: TGTGCCAGCAGCTTAGTGGCAGGGGGCCACACCGGGGAGCTGTTTTTT. Amino acids: CASSLVAGGHTGELFF.

V and J are TRBV18 and TRBJ1-2; maybe TRBD1 (6 bases). This CDR3 is 14 amino acids long. Deletions cut 3 bases from V and 12 bases from J, with 20 bases between. Germline CDR1 is KGHSH and CDR2 is LQKENI. The CDR3 protein is CASSPSDRIPSNTF. The CDR3, as DNA: TGTGCCAGCTCACCCTCCGACAGGATCCCGAGCAACACCTTC.

The chain combines TRBV2 with TRBJ1-2, with 7 bases aligning to TRBD1. The germline V gene encodes CDR1 SNHLY and CDR2 FYNNEI. This CDR3 is built from 14 residues. J was trimmed by 6 bases and V by 4 bases; bases with no gene match: 8. In DNA, the CDR3 is TGTGCCAGCAGTGGCTTGGGGACAGCCAATGGCTACACCTTC. This encodes CASSGLGTANGYTF.

J is TRBJ2-1 and V is TRBV12-5; 9 positions agree with TRBD2. The V gene end was trimmed by 0 bases and the J gene end by 12 bases; junction bases not matched to a gene: 18. CDR1 and CDR2 from the germline V gene are LGHNT and FRNRAP. There are 18 residues in the CDR3. CDR3 protein: CASGLVTVGGGGRGWQFF. The CDR3 DNA reads TGTGCTAGTGGTTTGGTAACGGTAGGAGGAGGCGGGAGGGGATGGCAGTTCTTC.

This clone was recorded only once. This chain joins TRBV7-8 and TRBJ2-5, with 14 positions matching TRBD2. The CDR3 length is 16 residues. J gave up 6 bases and V 5 bases, and 8 bases lay outside the gene matches. Germline assignment: CDR1 SGHVS and CDR2 FQNEAQ. CDR3 bases: TGTGCCAGCAGCCTCCGACTAGCGGGAGGGCCAAAGACCCAGTACTTC. Translating gives CASSLRLAGGPKTQYF.

V is TRBV7-9 and J is TRBJ1-2; weak D call: TRBD1 (5 bases). V was pared by 0 bases and J by 11 bases, with 16 bases between. CDR3 length: 14 amino acids. Germline V gives CDR1 SEHNR, CDR2 FQNEAQ (reference sequence). The CDR3 DNA sequence: TGTGCCAGCAGCTTAGCCGCAGGGCCTGGTGGGTACACCTTC. Encoded protein: CASSLAAGPGGYTF.

The CDR3 DNA is TGCAGCGTAGGGACTAGCGGCGAGCAGTACTTC. It yields the protein CSVGTSGEQYF. The chain carries TRBV29-1 and TRBJ2-7; 11 bases map to TRBD2. V was clipped by 6 bases and J by 6 bases; unmatched bases: 1. Germline assignment: CDR1 SQVTM and CDR2 ANQGSEA. The CDR3 length is 11 residues.

The table lists this clone with a count of one. The V and J genes are TRBV6-4 and TRBJ1-5, with TRBD1 identical over 7 bases. Germline values: CDR1 MRHNA, CDR2 SNTAGT. With V trimmed by 6 bases and J by 0 bases, 2 bases remained unmatched. There are 14 residues in the CDR3. The CDR3 DNA is TGTGCCAGCAGAACAGGGGATAGCAATCAGCCCCAGCATTTT. It encodes CASRTGDSNQPQHF.

The chain uses TRBV7-9 and TRBJ1-6; 7 nucleotides line up with TRBD1. Unmatched junction bases numbered 6, after V lost 6 bases and J lost 7 bases. From germline, CDR1 is SEHNR and CDR2 FQNEAQ (reference sequence). The CDR3 length is 14 residues. CDR3 coding DNA: TGTGCCAGCAGTTTACAGGGGCACAATTCACCCCTCCACTTT. Protein product: CASSLQGHNSPLHF.

The CDR3 loop is CASSLYSGNGYEQYF. CDR3 coding DNA: TGTGCCAGCAGCTTATATAGCGGGAACGGCTACGAGCAGTACTTC. The rearrangement uses TRBV7-7 and TRBJ2-7, with TRBD2 identical over 8 bases. The length of the CDR3 is 15 residues. Germline-derived CDR1 and CDR2 are SSHAT and FNYEAQ (reference sequence). After removal of 2 bases from V and 3 bases from J, the junction contained 6 bases not matched to a gene.

The chain joins TRBV6-6 to TRBJ2-7; 7 nucleotides agree with TRBD1. The CDR3 has 15 residues. The germline V gene encodes CDR1 MNHNY and CDR2 SVGAGI (reference sequence). V dropped 5 bases and J dropped 2; count of bases not matched to a gene: 9. DNA for the CDR3: TGTGCCAGCAGTCTAGGTGGGACAGTCACCTACGAGCAGTACTTC. Its translation: CASSLGGTVTYEQYF.

V and J are TRBV18 and TRBJ2-5, with D tentatively TRBD1 (6 bases). The CDR3 sequence is 18 residues long. Germline V gene data show CDR1 as KGHSH and CDR2 as LQKENI. Trimming removed 3 bases at V and 5 bases at J, with 25 bases between. CDR3 nucleotide sequence: TGTGCCAGCTCACCGGGTAGGGGGATCCCAAGAGGGAAGGAGACCCAGTACTTC. Encoded protein: CASSPGRGIPRGKETQYF.

The chain joins TRBV7-9 to TRBJ2-7; 8 nucleotides agree with TRBD2. Germline CDR1 reads SEHNR; CDR2 reads FQNEAQ (reference sequence). This CDR3 is built from 15 residues. Trimming removed 6 bases from V and 6 bases from J; junction bases left unmatched: 13. CDR3 in amino acids: CASSPGGGTPLEQYF. The DNA of the CDR3 is TGTGCCAGCAGTCCCGGGGGGGGGACACCCCTCGAGCAGTACTTC.

The chain recombines TRBV27 with TRBJ1-4; 8 nucleotides align to TRBD1. Trimming cost V 6 bases and J 4 bases; bases outside gene matches: 7. The CDR3 contains 15 residues. Germline V gives CDR1 MNHEY, CDR2 SMNVEV (reference sequence). CDR3 DNA: TGTGCCAGCAGGCTAGGGGACAGGCATAATGAAAAACTGTTTTTT. This codes for CASRLGDRHNEKLFF.

This clone showed up just a few times. V is TRBV7-9 and J is TRBJ2-5, with a tentative D call TRBD2 (5 bases). V lost 5 bases to trimming and J lost 5 bases, with 12 bases between them. This CDR3 region has 13 residues. CDR1 is SEHNR, CDR2 FQNEAQ, per germline (reference sequence). CDR3 residues: CASSRRLRETQYF. The CDR3 DNA reads as TGTGCCAGCAGCCGTAGACTACGGGAGACCCAGTACTTC.

The rearrangement uses TRBV9 and TRBJ2-7, with 10 nucleotides matching TRBD2. With 4 bases clipped from V and 3 bases from J, the junction kept 13 bases outside the gene matches. CDR1 SGDLS and CDR2 YYNGEE come from the germline V gene. The CDR3 has 17 residues. CDR3 DNA: TGTGCCAGCAGCCCAACCCCTTTAGCGGGAGGACGCTACGAGCAGTACTTC. Its protein is CASSPTPLAGGRYEQYF. The whole variable domain, remainder taken from reference TRBV9 and TRBJ2-7, is DSGVTQTPKHLITATGQRVTLRCSPRSGDLSVYWYQQSLDQGLQFLIQYYNGEERAKGNILERFSAQQFPDLHSELNLSSLELGDSALYFCASSPTPLAGGRYEQYFGPGTRLTVT.

This sequence joins TRBV9 and TRBJ1-1, with TRBD1 identical over 7 bases. The CDR3 is 16 residues long. V lost 3 bases, J lost 0 bases, and 8 bases stayed unmatched. Germline V gives CDR1 SGDLS, CDR2 YYNGEE. The CDR3 loop is CASSGRGQGMNTEAFF. Here the CDR3 DNA reads TGTGCCAGCAGCGGGAGGGGGCAGGGTATGAACACTGAAGCTTTCTTT.

This rearrangement joins TRBV19 to TRBJ1-1; the D gene is possibly TRBD1 (5 bases). The germline gives CDR1 LNHDA, CDR2 SQIVND (reference sequence). Between the trimmed V and J ends, which lost 1 base and 0 bases, there was a span of 12 bases. The CDR3 consists of 16 residues. The CDR3 loop reads CASSIGGLLMNTEAFF. The CDR3 region has the DNA TGTGCCAGTAGTATAGGGGGACTTCTGATGAACACTGAAGCTTTCTTT.

The chain uses TRBV24-1 and TRBJ2-1, with D maybe TRBD2 (7 bases). There are 15 residues in the CDR3. The V end was cut by 5 bases, the J end by 9 bases, with 19 bases between. Germline assignment: CDR1 KGHDR and CDR2 SFDVKD. The CDR3 DNA reads as TGTGCCACCAGTGGCAACCAACAGGGCGGGGGTGAGCAGTTCTTC. Its protein is CATSGNQQGGGEQFF.

V and J are TRBV19 and TRBJ2-4, with a tentative D call TRBD2 (6 bases). V lost 5 bases to trimming and J lost 0 bases, with 14 bases between them. The CDR3 is 16 amino acids. Germline values: CDR1 LNHDA, CDR2 SQIVND (reference sequence). CDR3 sequence: CASSGGDGVAKNIQYF. The CDR3 nucleotides read TGTGCCAGTAGTGGAGGGGATGGGGTAGCCAAAAACATTCAGTACTTC.

The rearrangement joins TRBV7-2 to TRBJ2-7; 10 positions agree with TRBD2. Germline V gene sequence: CDR1 SGHTA, CDR2 FQGNSA. Trimming at V came to 6 bases and at J to 2 bases, leaving 7 bases not matched to a gene. There are 15 residues in the CDR3. In DNA, the CDR3 is TGTGCCAGCAGTCGTGGCAGCGGGAGGGCCTACGAGCAGTACTTC. The encoded protein is CASSRGSGRAYEQYF.

This chain uses TRBV2 with TRBJ1-5, with D unresolved. CDR3 length: 11 amino acids. V was trimmed by 6 bases and J by 4 bases, leaving 4 bases between them. The V gene's germline CDR1 is SNHLY and CDR2 FYNNEI. CDR3 DNA: TGTGCCAGCAGCTTTAATCAGCCCCAGCATTTT. Translating it yields CASSFNQPQHF.

The chain is built from TRBV6-2 or TRBV6-3 and TRBJ1-2; possible D gene TRBD1, 6 bases. The CDR3 length is 17 residues. Germline assignment: CDR1 MNHEY and CDR2 SVGEGT. Trimming stripped 6 bases from V and 6 bases from J, with 26 bases between. The CDR3 coding sequence is TGTGCCAGCAGCGGGGTCCGACAGGTTAATTCTGGGGATGGCTACACCTTC. Translation gives CASSGVRQVNSGDGYTF.

The V gene is TRBV27, the J gene TRBJ2-3, with 16 positions matching TRBD2. After removal of 5 bases from V and 2 bases from J, the junction contained 13 bases not matched to a gene. CDR3 length equals 20 residues. Germline CDR1 reads MNHEY; CDR2 reads SMNVEV (reference sequence). The CDR3 region has the DNA TGTGCCAGCAGTCAAAAATCCGGGACTAGCGGGAGGGCCGCCACAGATACGCAGTATTTT. It specifies CASSQKSGTSGRAATDTQYF.

V is TRBV5-1 and J is TRBJ1-1; TRBD1 aligns across 7 bases. The CDR3 is made up of 15 amino acids. With 4 bases clipped from V and 5 bases from J, the junction kept 11 bases outside the gene matches. In germline, CDR1 is SGHRS, CDR2 YFSETQ. CDR3 region: CASSPGQHLLTEAFF. DNA for the CDR3: TGCGCCAGCAGCCCGGGACAGCACTTGCTGACTGAAGCTTTCTTT.

The rearrangement uses TRBV6-2 or TRBV6-3 and TRBJ2-2; 12 bases align to TRBD2. After removal of 4 bases from V and 5 bases from J, the junction contained 8 bases not matched to a gene. The CDR3 consists of 17 residues. Germline V gives CDR1 MNHEY, CDR2 SVGEGT. The CDR3 DNA reads TGTGCCAGCAGTTCTGGTTCTGGACTAGCGGGAACCGGGGAGCTGTTTTTT. This gives the protein CASSSGSGLAGTGELFF.

The chain employs TRBV5-1 and TRBJ2-5, with a tentative D call TRBD2 (6 bases). Trimming cost V 2 bases and J 5 bases, with 13 bases left between them. CDR1 and CDR2 (germline): SGHRS, YFSETQ. The CDR3 runs to 14 residues. CDR3 sequence: CASSLAGNGETQYF. In DNA, the CDR3 is TGCGCCAGCAGCTTAGCGGGTAACGGGGAGACCCAGTACTTC.